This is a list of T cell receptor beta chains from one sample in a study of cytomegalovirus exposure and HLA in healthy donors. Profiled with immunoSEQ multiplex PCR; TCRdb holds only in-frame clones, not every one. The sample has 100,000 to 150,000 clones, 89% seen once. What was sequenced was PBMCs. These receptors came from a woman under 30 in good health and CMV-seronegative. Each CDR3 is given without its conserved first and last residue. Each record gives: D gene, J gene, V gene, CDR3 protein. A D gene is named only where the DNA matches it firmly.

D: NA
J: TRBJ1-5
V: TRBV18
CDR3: ASSPRTTNQPQH

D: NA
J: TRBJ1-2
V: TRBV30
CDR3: AWTSGTGDYGYT

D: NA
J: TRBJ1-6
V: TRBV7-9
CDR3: ASSLGQKTSSYNSPLH

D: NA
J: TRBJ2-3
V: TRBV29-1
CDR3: SVGSAQPRGTQY

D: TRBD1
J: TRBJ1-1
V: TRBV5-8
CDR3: ASSLTGAEAF

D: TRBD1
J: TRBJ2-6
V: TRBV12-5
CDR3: ASGLGQGPSGANVLT

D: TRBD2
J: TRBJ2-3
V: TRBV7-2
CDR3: ASSTTSGRLADTQY

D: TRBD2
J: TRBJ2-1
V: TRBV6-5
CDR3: ASSLGLAGYNEQF

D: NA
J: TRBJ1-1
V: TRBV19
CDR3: ASSMRGASTEAF

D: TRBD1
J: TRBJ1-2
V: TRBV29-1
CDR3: SSKTGGGYT

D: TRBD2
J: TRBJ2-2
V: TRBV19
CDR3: ASSTGTSYRELF

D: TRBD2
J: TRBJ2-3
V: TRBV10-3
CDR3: AIKGAAGELDTQY

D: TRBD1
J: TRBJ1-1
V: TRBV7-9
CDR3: ASTSQGDTEAF

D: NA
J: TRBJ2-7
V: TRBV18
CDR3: ASSRGQTYEQY

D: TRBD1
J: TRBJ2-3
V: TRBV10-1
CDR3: ASSVRGQGTDTQY

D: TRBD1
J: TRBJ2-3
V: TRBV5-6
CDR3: ASSLTGGDTQY

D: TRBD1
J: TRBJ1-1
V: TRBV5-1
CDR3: ASKPSYRGLNTEAF

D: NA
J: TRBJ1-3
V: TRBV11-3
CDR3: ASSSTHGNTIY

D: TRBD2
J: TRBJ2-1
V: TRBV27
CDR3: ASSFIAGDAYNEQF

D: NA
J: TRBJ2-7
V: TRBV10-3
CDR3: AISDDSYEQY

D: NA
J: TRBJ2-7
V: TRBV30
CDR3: AWTDSTYEQY

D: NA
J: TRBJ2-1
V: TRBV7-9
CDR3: ASSETADGNEQF

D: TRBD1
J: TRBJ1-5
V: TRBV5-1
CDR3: ASSSGTGGVEPQH

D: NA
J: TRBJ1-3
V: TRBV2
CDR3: ASSVLKGAGNTIY

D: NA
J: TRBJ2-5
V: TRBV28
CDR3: ASSLRDTWYKETQY

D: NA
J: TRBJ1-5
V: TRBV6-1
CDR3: ASSEGIGTGDQPQH

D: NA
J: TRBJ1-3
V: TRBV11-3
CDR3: ASSLDSGNTIY

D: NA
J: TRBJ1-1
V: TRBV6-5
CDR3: ASSYSQGKTTEAF

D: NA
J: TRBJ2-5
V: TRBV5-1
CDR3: ASSPSPGVQETQY

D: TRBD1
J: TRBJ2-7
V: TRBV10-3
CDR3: AISVRTGASYEQY

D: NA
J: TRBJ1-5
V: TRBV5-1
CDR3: ASSPRGGQPQH

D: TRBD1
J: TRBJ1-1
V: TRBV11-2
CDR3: ASSLDWDRGFDKMAEAF

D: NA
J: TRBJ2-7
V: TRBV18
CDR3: ASSPTQRFYEQY

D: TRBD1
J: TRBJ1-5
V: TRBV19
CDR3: ASSPGTGTYSNQPQH

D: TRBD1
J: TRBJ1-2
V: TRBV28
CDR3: ASSPTPTDREDYGYT

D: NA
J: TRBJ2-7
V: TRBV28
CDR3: ASSSDPTDPYEQY

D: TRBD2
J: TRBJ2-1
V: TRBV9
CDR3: ASSVAGGLAYNEQF

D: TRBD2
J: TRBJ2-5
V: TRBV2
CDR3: ASSDGAGSQETQY

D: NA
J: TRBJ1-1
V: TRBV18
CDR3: ASSPYTLRQGTEAF

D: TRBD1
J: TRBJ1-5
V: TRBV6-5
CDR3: ASHGQEGQPQH

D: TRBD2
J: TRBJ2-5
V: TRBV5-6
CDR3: ASSVGGGETQY

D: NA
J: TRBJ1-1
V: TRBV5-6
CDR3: ASSQYTEAF

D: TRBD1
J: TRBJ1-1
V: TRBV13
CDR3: ASSSRGQGNAGAF

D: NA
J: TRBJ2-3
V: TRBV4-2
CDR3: ASSPDFGESTDTQY

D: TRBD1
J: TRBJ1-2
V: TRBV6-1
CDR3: ASSVGTANYGYT

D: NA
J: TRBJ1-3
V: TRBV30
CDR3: AWVNRVDSGNTIY

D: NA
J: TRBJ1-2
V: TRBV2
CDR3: ASKSVPTNYGYT

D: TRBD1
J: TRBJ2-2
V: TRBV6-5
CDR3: ASSSRRQGAGGELF

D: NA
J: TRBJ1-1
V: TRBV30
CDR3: AWTKPNRENTEAF

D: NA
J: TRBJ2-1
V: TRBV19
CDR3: ASTDWRESEQF

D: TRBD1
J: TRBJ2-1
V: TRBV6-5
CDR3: ASSYSFGQGLNEQF

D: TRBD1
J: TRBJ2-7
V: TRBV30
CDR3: AWSVLGTGPYEQY

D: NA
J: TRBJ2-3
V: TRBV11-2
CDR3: ASSLGLVGTDTQY

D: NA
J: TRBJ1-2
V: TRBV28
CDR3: ASVWKGGGYGYT